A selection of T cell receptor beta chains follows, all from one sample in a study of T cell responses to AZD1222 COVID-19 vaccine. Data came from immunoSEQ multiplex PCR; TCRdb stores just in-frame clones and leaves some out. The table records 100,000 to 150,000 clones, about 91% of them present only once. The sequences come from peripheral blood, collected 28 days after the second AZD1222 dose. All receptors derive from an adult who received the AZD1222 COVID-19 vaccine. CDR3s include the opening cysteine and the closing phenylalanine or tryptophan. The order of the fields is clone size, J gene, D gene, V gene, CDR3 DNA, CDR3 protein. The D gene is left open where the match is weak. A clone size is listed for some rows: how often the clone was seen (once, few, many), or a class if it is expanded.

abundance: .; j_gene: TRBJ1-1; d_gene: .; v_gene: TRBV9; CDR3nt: TGTGCCAGCAGCCTGGCGGCAGGACTGAACACTGAAGCTTTCTTT; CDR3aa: CASSLAAGLNTEAFF
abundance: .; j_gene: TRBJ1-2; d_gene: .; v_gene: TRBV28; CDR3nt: TGTGCCAGCAGCTACCAGCGCTATGGCTACACCTTC; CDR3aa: CASSYQRYGYTF
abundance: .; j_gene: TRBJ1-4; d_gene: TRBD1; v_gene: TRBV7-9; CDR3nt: TGTGCCAGCACCACAAGTACTGCACCGGACAGGGGAGGCGAAAAACTGTTTTTT; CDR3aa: CASTTSTAPDRGGEKLFF
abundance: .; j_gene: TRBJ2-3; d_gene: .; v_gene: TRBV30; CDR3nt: TGTGCCTGGGCCTTGGGGGGAGGCCGCACAGATACGCAGTATTTT; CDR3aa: CAWALGGGRTDTQYF
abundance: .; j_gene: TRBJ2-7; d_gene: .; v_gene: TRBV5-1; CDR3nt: TGCGCCAGCAGCCTCCGGGCTGACTACGAGCAGTACTTC; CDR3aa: CASSLRADYEQYF
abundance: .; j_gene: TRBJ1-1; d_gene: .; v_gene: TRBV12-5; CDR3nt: TGTGCTAGTGGTTTGGTTAAACAGGGCGGTGAAGCTTTCTTT; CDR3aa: CASGLVKQGGEAFF
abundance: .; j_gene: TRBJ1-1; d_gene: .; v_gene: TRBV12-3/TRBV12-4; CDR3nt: TGTGCCAGCGGTAACACTGAAGCTTTCTTT; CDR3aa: CASGNTEAFF
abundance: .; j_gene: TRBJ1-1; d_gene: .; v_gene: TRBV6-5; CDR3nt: TGTGCCAGCACCATGGGACGGGTGAACACTGAAGCTTTCTTT; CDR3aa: CASTMGRVNTEAFF
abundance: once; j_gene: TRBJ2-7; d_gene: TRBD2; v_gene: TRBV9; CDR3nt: TGTGCCAGCAGCGTAGGGGGAAGCGGGGGCGAGCAGTACTTC; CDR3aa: CASSVGGSGGEQYF
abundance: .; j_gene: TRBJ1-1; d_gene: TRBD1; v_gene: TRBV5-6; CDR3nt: TGTGCCAGCAGCTTGTCCCGTCGAACAGGGGACACTGAAGCTTTCTTT; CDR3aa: CASSLSRRTGDTEAFF
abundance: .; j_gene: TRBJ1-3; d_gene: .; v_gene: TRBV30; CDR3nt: TGTGCCTGGGAGGGTGGCTCTGGAAACACCATATATTTT; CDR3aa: CAWEGGSGNTIYF
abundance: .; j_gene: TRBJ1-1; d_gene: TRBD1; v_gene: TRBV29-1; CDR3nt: TGCAGCGTTGGTCCGGACAGGGGGCACACTGAAGCTTTCTTT; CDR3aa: CSVGPDRGHTEAFF
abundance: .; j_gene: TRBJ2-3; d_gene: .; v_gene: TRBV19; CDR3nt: TGTGCCAGTAGTATAGGTACACCCCCTACGCAGTATTTT; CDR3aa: CASSIGTPPTQYF
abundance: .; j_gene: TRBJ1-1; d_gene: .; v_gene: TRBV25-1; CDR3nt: TGTGCCAGCAGTGCCTCGGGGACCACTGAAGCTTTCTTT; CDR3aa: CASSASGTTEAFF
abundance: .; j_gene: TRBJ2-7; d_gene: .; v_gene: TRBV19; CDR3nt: TGTGCCAGTAGCCCAGGACATCCCTCTTACCATCGCTACGAGCAGTACTTC; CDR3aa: CASSPGHPSYHRYEQYF
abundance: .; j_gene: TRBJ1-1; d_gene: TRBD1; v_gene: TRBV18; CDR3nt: TGTGCCAGCTCACATAACAGGGGAGCGGACACTGAAGCTTTCTTT; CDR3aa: CASSHNRGADTEAFF
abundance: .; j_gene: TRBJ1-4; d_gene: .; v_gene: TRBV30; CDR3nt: TGTGCCTGGAGTGTACGGCAGCCCACAGAAAAACTGTTTTTT; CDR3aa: CAWSVRQPTEKLFF
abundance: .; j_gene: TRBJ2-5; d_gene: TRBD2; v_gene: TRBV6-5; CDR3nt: TGTGCCAGCAATAGCGGGGGCCGGTTCGGGACCCAGTACTTC; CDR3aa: CASNSGGRFGTQYF
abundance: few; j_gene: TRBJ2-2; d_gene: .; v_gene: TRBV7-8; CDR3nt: TGTGCCAGCAGCACCCGGGCATCTACCCCAGCCGGGGAGCTGTTTTTT; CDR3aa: CASSTRASTPAGELFF
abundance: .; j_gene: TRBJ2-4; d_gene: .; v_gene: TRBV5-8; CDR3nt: TGTGCCAGCAGCTTGTCGGGGACACTCAAAAACATTCAGTACTTC; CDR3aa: CASSLSGTLKNIQYF
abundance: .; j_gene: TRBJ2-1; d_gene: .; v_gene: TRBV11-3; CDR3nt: TGTGCCAGCAGCTCCTTGGACTTACAGCAGTTCTTC; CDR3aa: CASSSLDLQQFF
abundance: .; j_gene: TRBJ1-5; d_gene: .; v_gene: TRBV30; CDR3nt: TGTGCCTGGAGTGTGGCCTCCCCCGATCAGCCCCAGCATTTT; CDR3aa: CAWSVASPDQPQHF
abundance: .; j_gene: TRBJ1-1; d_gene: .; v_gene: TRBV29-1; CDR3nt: TGCAGCGCGTCAAGGGTTATACCCATGAACACTGAAGCTTTCTTT; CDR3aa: CSASRVIPMNTEAFF
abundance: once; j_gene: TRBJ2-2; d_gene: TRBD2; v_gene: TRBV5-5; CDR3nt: TGTGCCAGCAGCCCGGGACTAGCGGGAGTCAGCAGCGGGGAGCTGTTTTTT; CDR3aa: CASSPGLAGVSSGELFF
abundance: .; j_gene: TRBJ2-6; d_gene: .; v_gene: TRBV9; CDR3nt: TGTGCCAGCAGCCCCATTAGTGGCGCCTCGGGGACCGGGGCCAACGTCCTGACTTTC; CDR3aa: CASSPISGASGTGANVLTF
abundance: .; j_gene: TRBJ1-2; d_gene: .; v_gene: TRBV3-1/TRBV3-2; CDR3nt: TGTGCCAGCAGCCAAGGGCCCGACACTAACTATGGCTACACCTTC; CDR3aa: CASSQGPDTNYGYTF
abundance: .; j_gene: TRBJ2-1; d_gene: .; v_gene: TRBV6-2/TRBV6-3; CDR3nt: TGTGCCAGCAGCCTAGAAATCTACAATGAGCAGTTCTTC; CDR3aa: CASSLEIYNEQFF
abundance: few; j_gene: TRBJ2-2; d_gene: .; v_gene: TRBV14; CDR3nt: TGTGCCAGCAGCCAAAGGGCAGCGGCGAACACCGGGGAGCTGTTTTTT; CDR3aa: CASSQRAAANTGELFF
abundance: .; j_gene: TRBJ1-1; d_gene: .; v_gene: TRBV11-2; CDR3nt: TGTGCCAGCAGCTTAGCGGGTGGTCTTGGGCAAGCTTTCTTT; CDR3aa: CASSLAGGLGQAFF
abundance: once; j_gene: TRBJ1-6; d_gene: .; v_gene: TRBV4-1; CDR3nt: TGCGCCAGCGGACCCGCAGGGTCCTATAATTCACCCCTCCACTTT; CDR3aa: CASGPAGSYNSPLHF
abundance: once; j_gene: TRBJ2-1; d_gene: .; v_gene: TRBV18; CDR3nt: TGTGCCAGCTCACCACCAGGGCACAATGAGCAGTTCTTC; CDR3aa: CASSPPGHNEQFF
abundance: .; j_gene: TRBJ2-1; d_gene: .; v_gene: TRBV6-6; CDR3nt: TGTGCCAGCGGGAGATCGGTCTTAAATGAGCAGTTCTTC; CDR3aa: CASGRSVLNEQFF
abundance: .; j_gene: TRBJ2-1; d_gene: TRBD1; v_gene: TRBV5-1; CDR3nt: TGCGCCAGCAGCTTCTTGGGCCCCTCCTCCGGGACAGGGGGACTAAGCTCCTACAATGAGCAGTTCTTC; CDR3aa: CASSFLGPSSGTGGLSSYNEQFF
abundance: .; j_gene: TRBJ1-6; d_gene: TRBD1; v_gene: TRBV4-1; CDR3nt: TGCGCCAGCAGCCAGACAGGGACACTTTCACCCCTCCACTTT; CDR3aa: CASSQTGTLSPLHF
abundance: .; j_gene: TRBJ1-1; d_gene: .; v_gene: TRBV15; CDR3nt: TGTGCCACCAGCGGGTGGGGGAGGACTGAAGCTTTCTTT; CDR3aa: CATSGWGRTEAFF
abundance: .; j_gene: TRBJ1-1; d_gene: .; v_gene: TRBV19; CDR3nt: TGTGCCAGTAGTACCCCTGGGGGGTACACTGAAGCTTTCTTT; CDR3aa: CASSTPGGYTEAFF
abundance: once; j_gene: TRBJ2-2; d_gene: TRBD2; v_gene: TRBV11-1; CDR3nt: TGTGCCAGCAGTTCTAGCGGGGCCACCGGGGAGCTGTTTTTT; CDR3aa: CASSSSGATGELFF
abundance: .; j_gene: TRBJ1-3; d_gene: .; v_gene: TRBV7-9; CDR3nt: TGTGCCAGCAGCTCGGACGGGACTACGATGGATACTGGAAACACCATATATTTT; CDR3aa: CASSSDGTTMDTGNTIYF
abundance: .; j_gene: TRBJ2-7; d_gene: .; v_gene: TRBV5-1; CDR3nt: TGCGCCAGCAGCTTGGCCGGGACCGCTTCATACGAGCAGTACTTC; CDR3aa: CASSLAGTASYEQYF
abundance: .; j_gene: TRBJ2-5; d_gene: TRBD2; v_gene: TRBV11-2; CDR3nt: TGTGCCAGCAGCTCGCGGGGAAGCGGGGCCCGAGAGACCCAGTACTTC; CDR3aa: CASSSRGSGARETQYF
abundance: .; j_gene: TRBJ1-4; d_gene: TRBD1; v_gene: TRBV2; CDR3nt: TGTGCCAGCACCATTGGACAGGGACGAGAAAAACTGTTTTTT; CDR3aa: CASTIGQGREKLFF
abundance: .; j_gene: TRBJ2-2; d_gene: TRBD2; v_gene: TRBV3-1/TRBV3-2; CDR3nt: TGTGCCAGCAGCCCTATAGCGGGGGCCGCCGGGGAGCTGTTTTTT; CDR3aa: CASSPIAGAAGELFF
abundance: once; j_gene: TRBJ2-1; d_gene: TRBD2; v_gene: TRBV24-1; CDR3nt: TGTGCCACCAGCTTTATTCGGACTAGTCTGGCCGAGCAGTTCTTC; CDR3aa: CATSFIRTSLAEQFF
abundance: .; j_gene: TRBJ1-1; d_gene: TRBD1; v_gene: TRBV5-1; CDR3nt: TGCGCCAGCAGCTTGGAAGGGGGACAGGGCGGAGAAGCTTTCTTT; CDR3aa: CASSLEGGQGGEAFF
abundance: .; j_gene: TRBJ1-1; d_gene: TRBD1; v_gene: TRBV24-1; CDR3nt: TGTGCCACCGCCTCCGGGACAGACCTTAACACTGAAGCTTTCTTT; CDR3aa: CATASGTDLNTEAFF
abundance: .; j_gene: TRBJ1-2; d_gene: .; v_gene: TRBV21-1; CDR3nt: TGTGCCAGCAGCGGAAAGAGTGCGGGGATCTATGGCTACACCTTC; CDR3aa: CASSGKSAGIYGYTF
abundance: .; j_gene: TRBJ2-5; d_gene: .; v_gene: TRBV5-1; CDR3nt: TGCGCCAGCAGCTTGGCGACAAGCTCTCGGGGAGAGACCCAGTACTTC; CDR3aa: CASSLATSSRGETQYF
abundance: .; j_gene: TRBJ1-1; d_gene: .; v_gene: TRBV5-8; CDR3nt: TGTGCCAGCAGCTCGGTCCCAAAGTGGACTGAAGCTTTCTTT; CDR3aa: CASSSVPKWTEAFF
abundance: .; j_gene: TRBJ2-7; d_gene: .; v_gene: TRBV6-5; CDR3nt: TGTGCCAGCAGTTACGCCGACTCCGCCTACGAGCAGTACTTC; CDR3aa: CASSYADSAYEQYF
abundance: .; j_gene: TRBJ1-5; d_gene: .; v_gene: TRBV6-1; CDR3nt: TGTGCCAGCAGTGAAGCGTGGACCCCACCTCAGGCCCAGCATTTT; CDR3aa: CASSEAWTPPQAQHF
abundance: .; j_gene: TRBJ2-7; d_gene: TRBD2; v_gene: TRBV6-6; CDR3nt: TGTGCCAGCCGGACTAGCGGTTACGAGCAGTACTTC; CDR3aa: CASRTSGYEQYF
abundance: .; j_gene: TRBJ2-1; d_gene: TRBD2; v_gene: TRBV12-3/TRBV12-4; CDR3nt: TGTGCCAGCAGTCAACTAGCGGGAGAGCAGTTCTTC; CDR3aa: CASSQLAGEQFF
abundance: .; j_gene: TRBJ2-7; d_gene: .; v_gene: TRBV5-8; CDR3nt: TGTGCCCAAGCTTCAGGGTACGAGCAGTACTTC; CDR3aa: CAQASGYEQYF
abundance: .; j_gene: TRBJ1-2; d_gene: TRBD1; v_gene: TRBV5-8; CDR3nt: TGTGCCAGCAGCTTGGTGTCAGGGGGTAGATATGGCTACACCTTC; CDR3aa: CASSLVSGGRYGYTF
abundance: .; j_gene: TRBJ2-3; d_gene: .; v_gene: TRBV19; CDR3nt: TGTGCCAGTAGCAAAACGATCGATACGCAGTATTTT; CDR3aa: CASSKTIDTQYF